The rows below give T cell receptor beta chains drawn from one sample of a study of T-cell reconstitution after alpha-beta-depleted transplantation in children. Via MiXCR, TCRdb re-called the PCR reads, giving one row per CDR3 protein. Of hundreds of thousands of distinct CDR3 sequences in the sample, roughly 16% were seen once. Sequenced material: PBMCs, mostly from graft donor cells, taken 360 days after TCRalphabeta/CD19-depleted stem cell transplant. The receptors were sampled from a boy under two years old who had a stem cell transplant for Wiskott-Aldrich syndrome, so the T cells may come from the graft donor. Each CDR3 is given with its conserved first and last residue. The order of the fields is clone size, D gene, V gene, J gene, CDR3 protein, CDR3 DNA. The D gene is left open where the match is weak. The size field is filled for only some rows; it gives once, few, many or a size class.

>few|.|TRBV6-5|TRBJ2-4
CASSYSQGRDNIQYF
TGTGCCAGCAGTTACTCCCAGGGACGGGATAACATTCAGTACTTC
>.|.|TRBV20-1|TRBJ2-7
CSGFHLSSYEQYF
TGCAGTGGATTTCACCTTAGCTCCTACGAGCAGTACTTC
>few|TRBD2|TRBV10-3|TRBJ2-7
CAIRGTSRDEQYF
TGTGCCATCAGAGGGACTAGCAGGGACGAGCAGTACTTC
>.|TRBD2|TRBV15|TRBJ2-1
CATSSWAGRAQDEQFF
TGTGCCACCAGCAGCTGGGCCGGGAGGGCCCAAGATGAGCAGTTCTTC
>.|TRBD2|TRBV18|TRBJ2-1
CASSPPILAAYNEQFF
TGTGCCAGCTCACCACCGATTCTAGCGGCCTACAATGAGCAGTTCTTC
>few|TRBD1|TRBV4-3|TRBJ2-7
CASSQDRDSSYEQYF
TGCGCCAGCAGCCAAGATAGGGACAGCTCCTACGAGCAGTACTTC
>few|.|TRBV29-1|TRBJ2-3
CSTWGSGTSTDTQYF
TGCAGCACTTGGGGCTCAGGGACGAGCACAGATACGCAGTATTTT
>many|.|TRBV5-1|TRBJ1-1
CASSLFGQSNTEAFF
TGCGCCAGCAGCTTGTTCGGGCAGTCCAACACTGAAGCTTTCTTT
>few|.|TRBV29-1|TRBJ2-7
CSVEVVGSYEQYF
TGCAGCGTTGAGGTGGTGGGGTCCTACGAGCAGTACTTC
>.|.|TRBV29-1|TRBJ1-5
CSVVIPYSNQPQHF
TGCAGCGTTGTGATTCCGTATAGCAATCAGCCCCAGCATTTT
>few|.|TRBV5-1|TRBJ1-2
CASSLIGNYGYTF
TGCGCCAGCAGCTTGATAGGGAACTATGGCTACACCTTC
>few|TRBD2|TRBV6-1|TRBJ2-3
CASGLAGSGDTQYF
TGTGCCAGCGGACTAGCGGGATCGGGAGATACGCAGTATTTT
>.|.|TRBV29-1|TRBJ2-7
CSVGKLGRGVYEQYF
TGCAGCGTTGGAAAACTAGGCAGGGGGGTCTACGAGCAGTACTTC
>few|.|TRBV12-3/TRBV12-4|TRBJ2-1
CASSLVQGGVNEQFF
TGTGCCAGCAGTTTAGTCCAGGGGGGCGTGAATGAGCAGTTCTTC
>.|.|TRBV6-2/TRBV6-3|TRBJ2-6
CASQTWDSGANVLTF
TGTGCCAGCCAGACGTGGGACTCTGGGGCCAACGTCCTGACTTTC
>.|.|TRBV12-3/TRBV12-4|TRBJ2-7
CASSPGPPPHYEQYF
TGTGCCAGCTCGCCGGGGCCTCCGCCTCATTACGAGCAGTACTTC
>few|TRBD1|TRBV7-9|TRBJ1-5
CASSLQGAGNQPQHF
TGTGCCAGCAGCCTACAGGGGGCCGGCAATCAGCCCCAGCATTTT